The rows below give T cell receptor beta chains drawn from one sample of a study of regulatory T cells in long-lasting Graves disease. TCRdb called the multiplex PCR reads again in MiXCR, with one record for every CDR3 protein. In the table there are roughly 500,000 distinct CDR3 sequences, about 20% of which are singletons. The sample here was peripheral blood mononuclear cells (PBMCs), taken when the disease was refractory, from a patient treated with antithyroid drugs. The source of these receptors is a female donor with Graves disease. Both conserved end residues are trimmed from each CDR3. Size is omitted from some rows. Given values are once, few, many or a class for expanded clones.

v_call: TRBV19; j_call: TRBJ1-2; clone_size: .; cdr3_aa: ASTVTADYGYT
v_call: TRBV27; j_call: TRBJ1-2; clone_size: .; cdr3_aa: ASSFTGKPASGGGYT
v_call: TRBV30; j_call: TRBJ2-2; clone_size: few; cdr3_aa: AWSPERVGELF
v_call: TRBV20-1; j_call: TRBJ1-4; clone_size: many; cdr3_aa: SARSLGQVGGVNEKLF
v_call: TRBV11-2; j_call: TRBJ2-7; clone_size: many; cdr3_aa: ASSLYGFSVYEQY
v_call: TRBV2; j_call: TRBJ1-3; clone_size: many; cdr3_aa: ASSGGWDSSGNTIY
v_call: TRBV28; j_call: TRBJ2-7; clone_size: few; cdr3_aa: ASSLPQKTYEQY
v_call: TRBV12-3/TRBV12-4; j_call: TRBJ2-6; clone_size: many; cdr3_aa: ASSLGQEVSGANVLT
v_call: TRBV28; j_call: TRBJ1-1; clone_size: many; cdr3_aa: ASWNSDEAF
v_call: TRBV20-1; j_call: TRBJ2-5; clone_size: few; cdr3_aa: SASWSRGKAAETQY
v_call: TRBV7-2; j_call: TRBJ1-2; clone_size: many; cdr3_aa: ASRDTGGSVGYT
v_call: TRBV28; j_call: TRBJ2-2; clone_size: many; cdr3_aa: ASSVTRANTGELF
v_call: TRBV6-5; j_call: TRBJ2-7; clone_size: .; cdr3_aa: ASSYSEGSGSEQY
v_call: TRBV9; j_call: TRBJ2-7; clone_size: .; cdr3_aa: ASSVAAGDYEQY
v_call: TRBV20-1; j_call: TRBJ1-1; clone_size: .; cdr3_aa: SASWAGSTNTEAF
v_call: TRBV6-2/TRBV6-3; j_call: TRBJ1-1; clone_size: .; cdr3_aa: ASSYGPGAEAF